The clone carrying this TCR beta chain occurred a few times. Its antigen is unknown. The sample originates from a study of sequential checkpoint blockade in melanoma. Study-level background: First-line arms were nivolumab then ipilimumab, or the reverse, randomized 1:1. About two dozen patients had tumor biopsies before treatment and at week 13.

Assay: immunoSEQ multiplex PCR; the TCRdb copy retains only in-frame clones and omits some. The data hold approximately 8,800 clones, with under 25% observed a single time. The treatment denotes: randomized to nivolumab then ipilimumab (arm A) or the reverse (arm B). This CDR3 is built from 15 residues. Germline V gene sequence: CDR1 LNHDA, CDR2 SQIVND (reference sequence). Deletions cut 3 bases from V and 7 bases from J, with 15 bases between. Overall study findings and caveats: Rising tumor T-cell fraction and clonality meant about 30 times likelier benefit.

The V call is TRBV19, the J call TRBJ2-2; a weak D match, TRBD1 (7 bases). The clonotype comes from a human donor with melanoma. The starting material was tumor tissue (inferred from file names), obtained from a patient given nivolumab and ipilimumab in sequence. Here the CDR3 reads CASSMYRQGGGELFF. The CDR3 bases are TGTGCCAGTAGTATGTACCGACAGGGAGGCGGGGAGCTGTTTTTT.